The source of this T cell receptor (beta chain) is a study of T cell repertoires in cytomegalovirus infection. The CDR3 runs to 16 residues. V lost 3 bases to trimming and J lost 5 bases, with 17 bases between them. Germline V gene data show CDR1 as SGHVT and CDR2 as SQSDAQ. TCRdb passed the reads through MiXCR, listing each CDR3 protein once. The profile shows 510,000 or so distinct CDR3 sequences, more than 20% of them singletons. This TCR was sampled from a human donor in good health (CMV status not recorded). Some clones in this sample may be carry-over from other donors' samples. This sequence joins TRBV7-4 and TRBJ1-5, with a possible D match to TRBD1 (6 bases). Sequencing was done on a sample of PBMCs. CDR3 bases: TGTGCCAGCAGCTTGAGGGATCAGGGGTTTGATCAGCCCCAGCATTTT. This sequence encodes CASSLRDQGFDQPQHF.